This record covers a single TCR beta chain. This table comes from immunoSEQ multiplex PCR, and its TCRdb copy is limited to in-frame clones, with some not included. The sample carries about 45,000 clones, over 85% recorded once. The data derive from a study of T cell responses to AZD1222 COVID-19 vaccine. Germline V lookup: CDR1 SEHNR, CDR2 FQNEAQ (reference sequence). Deletions cut 4 bases from V and 13 bases from J, with 17 bases between. The CDR3 covers 13 residues. The sample consisted of peripheral blood, taken 28 days after the second AZD1222 dose. The source is an adult who received the AZD1222 COVID-19 vaccine. This chain connects TRBV7-9 to TRBJ2-1; weak D call: TRBD2 (5 bases). The CDR3 region is CASSSFSTTDQFF. The CDR3 coding sequence is TGTGCCAGCAGCTCCTTCTCGACTACCGATCAGTTCTTC.